Each of the 21 T cell receptor beta chains below was sequenced from the same sample in a study of blood T cell repertoires in COVID-19. Clones were sequenced by immunoSEQ multiplex PCR, and TCRdb holds only the in-frame ones, with some missing. The sample has 150,000 to 180,000 clones, about 80% seen once. Sequenced material: peripheral blood. The receptors here all came from a man aged 55 to 70 with acute or convalescent COVID-19.

The V gene is TRBV13, the J gene TRBJ2-2; TRBD2 aligns across 10 bases. The germline V gene encodes CDR1 PRHDT and CDR2 FYEKMQ (reference sequence). CDR3 size: 19 residues. The J segment lost 1 base and the V segment lost 2 bases, leaving 10 bases of the junction unmatched. CDR3 nucleotide sequence: TGTGCCAGCAGCTTAAGAGTGGTTTTAGCGGGAGGGAACACCGGGGAGCTGTTTTTT. This encodes CASSLRVVLAGGNTGELFF.

The chain links TRBV19 to TRBJ1-2; D gene uncertain. CDR1 and CDR2 (germline): LNHDA, SQIVND (reference sequence). This CDR3 is built from 13 residues. V was trimmed by 7 bases and J by 3 bases, leaving 12 bases between them. CDR3: CASTRNEDYGYTF. CDR3 nucleotides: TGTGCCAGTACCAGAAACGAAGACTATGGCTACACCTTC.

This clone was picked up one time. V usage is TRBV5-1 and J usage is TRBJ2-3; D possibly corresponds to TRBD2 (7 bases). V dropped 2 bases and J dropped 0 bases, with 22 bases sitting between them. This CDR3 has 19 amino acids. In germline, CDR1 is SGHRS, CDR2 YFSETQ. The DNA of the CDR3 is TGCGCCAGCAGCTTAAGGGGGGGTACTCCCGGTTCCAGCACAGATACGCAGTATTTT. Translation: CASSLRGGTPGSSTDTQYF.

This clone was seen just once. CDR3 sequence reads: CASSWALSYEQYF. For the CDR3, the DNA is TGTGCCAGCAGCTGGGCCCTCTCCTACGAGCAGTACTTC. This chain joins TRBV7-2 and TRBJ2-7; no clear D. Trimming shortened V by 4 bases and J by 0 bases, and 7 bases separated the two germline ends. In germline, CDR1 is SGHTA, CDR2 FQGNSA. The CDR3 contains 13 residues.

The V and J genes are TRBV19 and TRBJ2-5; the match to TRBD2 covers 7 bases. This CDR3 region has 14 residues. With 1 base clipped from V and 4 bases from J, the junction kept 3 bases outside the gene matches. Germline V CDR1 and CDR2: LNHDA, SQIVND (reference sequence). CDR3 sequence reads: CASSIGLAGETQYF. CDR3 DNA: TGTGCCAGTAGTATAGGACTAGCTGGAGAGACCCAGTACTTC.

This sequence joins TRBV28 and TRBJ1-6; D remains unclear. Trimming shortened V by 7 bases and J by 7 bases, and 11 bases separated the two germline ends. This CDR3 comprises 13 residues. Germline V gene lookup returns CDR1 MDHEN and CDR2 SYDVKM. CDR3 DNA sequence: TGTGCCAGCATTACCAACGGGAATTCACCCCTCCACTTT. Translating it yields CASITNGNSPLHF.

V and J are TRBV4-3 and TRBJ2-1, with TRBD2 matching over 8 bases. V shed 0 bases, J shed 5 bases, and the junction held 3 bases outside the gene matches. CDR1 is LGHNA, CDR2 YSLEER, per germline. This CDR3 has 15 amino acids. CDR3 sequence: CASSQDTSGHNEQFF. The CDR3 bases are TGCGCCAGCAGCCAAGATACTAGCGGACACAATGAGCAGTTCTTC.

The V gene is TRBV18, the J gene TRBJ2-2, with D tentatively TRBD2 (5 bases). CDR3 size: 12 residues. The germline V and J ends were trimmed by 5 bases and 5 bases, with 6 bases remaining between them. The germline V gene encodes CDR1 KGHSH and CDR2 LQKENI. The CDR3 is CASSSGTGELFF. CDR3 nucleotide sequence: TGTGCCAGCTCAAGCGGAACCGGGGAGCTGTTTTTT.

The J gene is TRBJ1-2, the V gene TRBV7-2; D may be TRBD1 (6 bases). The V end was cut by 5 bases, the J end by 8 bases, with 21 bases between. Germline lookup yields CDR1 SGHTA and CDR2 FQGNSA. There are 15 residues in the CDR3. The CDR3 DNA is TGTGCCAGCAGCCCCCAGAGCGGGGGGCCGGGGGGCTACACCTTC. This sequence encodes CASSPQSGGPGGYTF. Full variable domain (remainder filled in from reference TRBV7-2 and TRBJ1-2): GAGVSQSPSNKVTEKGKDVELRCDPISGHTALYWYRQSLGQGLEFLIYFQGNSAPDKSGLPSDRFSAERTGGSVSTLTIQRTQQEDSAVYLCASSPQSGGPGGYTFGSGTRLTVV.

This chain uses TRBV10-3 with TRBJ2-2; 12 bases are a match to TRBD2. The trim removed 10 bases at V and 3 bases at J, leaving 9 bases unmatched. The CDR3 has 16 residues. Germline values: CDR1 ENHRY, CDR2 SYGVKD. The chain's CDR3 is CATSASGGADTGELFF. The CDR3 bases are TGTGCCACCTCTGCTAGCGGGGGGGCGGACACCGGGGAGCTGTTTTTT.

A single count supports this clone. The chain carries TRBV24-1 and TRBJ2-2, with a possible D match to TRBD1 (5 bases). Germline V gives CDR1 KGHDR, CDR2 SFDVKD. This CDR3 contains 17 residues. V dropped 5 bases and J dropped 8 bases, with 23 bases sitting between them. The CDR3 region has the DNA TGTGCCACCAGTGGCGTCGGGCAGGGAAGGCCGACGGGGGAGCTGTTTTTT. Protein sequence: CATSGVGQGRPTGELFF.

The table lists this clone with a few counts. The rearrangement joins TRBV14 to TRBJ1-3; D perhaps matches TRBD1 (6 bases). V was pared by 4 bases and J by 0 bases, with 7 bases between. The CDR3 runs 14 residues. Germline V gene sequence: CDR1 SGHDN, CDR2 FVKESK. The CDR3 region has the DNA TGTGCCAGCAGCCGGACAGTCTCTGGAAACACCATATATTTT. As protein: CASSRTVSGNTIYF.

This clone was counted between two and nine times. The CDR3 DNA is TGCGCCAGCAGCCCGATCGGACAGGAAAAACTGTTTTTT. It specifies CASSPIGQEKLFF. The chain couples TRBV5-1 to TRBJ1-4; perhaps TRBD1 as D (6 bases). The germline V gene has CDR1 SGHRS and CDR2 YFSETQ. This CDR3 is built from 13 residues. Trimming removed 4 bases from V and 8 bases from J, with 12 bases in between.

The chain is built from TRBV28 and TRBJ1-6; tentatively, D is TRBD1 (6 bases). Trimming cost V 7 bases and J 7 bases, with 14 bases left between them. The CDR3 has 14 residues. Germline assignment: CDR1 MDHEN and CDR2 SYDVKM. CDR3 nucleotides: TGTGCCAGCACGCAGGGGTCGCGGAATTCACCCCTCCACTTT. This gives the protein CASTQGSRNSPLHF.

This sequence joins TRBV4-1 and TRBJ2-1, with D possibly being TRBD2 (6 bases). Between the trimmed V and J ends, which lost 1 base and 7 bases, there was a span of 14 bases. Germline V gene data show CDR1 as MGHRA and CDR2 as YSYEKL. This CDR3 contains 15 residues. CDR3 nucleotides: TGCGCCAGCAGCCAAGGGGACTTCGGGCGTAATGAGCAGTTCTTC. This codes for CASSQGDFGRNEQFF.

The chain uses TRBV19 and TRBJ2-5; possibly TRBD1 for D (6 bases). CDR1 LNHDA and CDR2 SQIVND come from the germline V gene (reference sequence). The CDR3 length is 15 residues. V gave up 3 bases and J gave up 4 bases, with 15 bases separating them. CDR3 sequence reads: CASSMGDTWGETQYF. The CDR3 DNA sequence: TGTGCCAGTAGTATGGGGGACACTTGGGGAGAGACCCAGTACTTC.

V gene TRBV11-3 combines with J gene TRBJ1-1; D call uncertain. CDR3 length: 13 residues. The V gene's germline CDR1 is SGHNT and CDR2 YENEEA. Trimming cost V 5 bases and J 1 base, with 8 bases left between them. The CDR3 region is CASSGNENTEAFF. The DNA of the CDR3 is TGTGCCAGCAGCGGCAATGAGAACACTGAAGCTTTCTTT.

This clone was observed at least ten times. The V call is TRBV6-5, the J call TRBJ1-1; 9 positions match TRBD1. With V trimmed by 7 bases and J by 2 bases, 5 bases remained unmatched. The CDR3 is made up of 14 amino acids. The germline CDR1 and CDR2 sequences are MNHEY and SVGAGI. This CDR3 reads CASTRDRVNTEAFF. As DNA, the CDR3 is TGTGCCAGCACCCGGGACAGGGTAAACACTGAAGCTTTCTTT.

The CDR3 nucleotides are TGTGCCACCAGCAGGGACAGGGCCGAGCAGTACTTC. This encodes CATSRDRAEQYF. The chain joins TRBV15 to TRBJ2-7; 8 bases agree with TRBD1. This CDR3 has 12 residues. V shed 3 bases and J 6 bases; nucleotides not matched to a gene: 1. Looked up from germline, CDR1 is LNHNV and CDR2 is YYDKDF (reference sequence).

The V call is TRBV6-6, the J call TRBJ2-7; weak D call: TRBD1 (6 bases). There are 13 residues in the CDR3. V was cut by 5 bases and J by 4 bases, with 12 bases left in between. The germline gives CDR1 MNHNY, CDR2 SVGAGI (reference sequence). The CDR3 nucleotides are TGTGCCAGCAGTCTACAGGGTGTATACGAGCAGTACTTC. Translated, it gives CASSLQGVYEQYF.

The sample holds a few counts of this clone. The rearrangement joins TRBV6-1 to TRBJ1-5, with D uncertain. The V gene's germline CDR1 is MNHNS and CDR2 SASEGT. Trimming left V 0 bases short and J 4 bases short, with 10 bases between. This CDR3 is 15 amino acids long. CDR3 sequence: CASSEAVRFNQPQHF. The CDR3 DNA sequence: TGTGCCAGCAGTGAAGCGGTCAGGTTTAATCAGCCCCAGCATTTT.